This T cell receptor beta chain was retrieved from a study of T cells after yellow fever vaccination. In making TCR cDNA, 5'RACE template switching added a universal primer site and UMIs to it. TCRdb analysed the 5' RACE reads with MiXCR anew, one entry per CDR3 protein. The table shows some 300,000 distinct CDR3 sequences, with 7.5% to 9% occurring only once. This clonotype has just a few counts. Its antigen is unidentified. Findings and limits, study-wide: Abundant bulk-derived clonotypes could contaminate FACS-sorted repertoires.

V was trimmed by 4 bases and J by 8 bases, leaving 15 bases between them. The CDR3 is 13 amino acids. Germline values: CDR1 GTSNPN, CDR2 SVGIG (reference sequence). This chain joins TRBV30 and TRBJ1-3; no clear D gene. Sequencing used CD4+ T cells sorted from PBMCs, obtained 5 days after the yellow fever booster vaccination. The TCR sequence derives from a man younger than 30 who received the YFV17D yellow fever vaccine. CDR3 in DNA: TGTGCCTGGACCGTACCCCCAAGCCACACCATATATTTT. This codes for CAWTVPPSHTIYF.